This T cell receptor (beta chain) comes out of a study of radiation and T cells in renal cell carcinoma. Whole-study findings and limits: In blood, top tumor clones expanded by 2 weeks, shrinking by 4.

Described time point: blood 4 weeks post-SBRT, at nephrectomy. The treatment here: 15 Gy SBRT to primary tumor, nephrectomy 4 weeks later. Nephrectomy followed 15 Gy stereotactic body radiation by 4 weeks. The germline V gene encodes CDR1 MRHNA and CDR2 SNTAGT. After removal of 4 bases from V and 10 bases from J, the junction contained 4 bases not matched to a gene. CDR3 length: 13 amino acids. On this clone: Its specificity is unknown.

The assay was immunoSEQ multiplex PCR, and TCRdb's table has in-frame clones only and misses some. The table lists over 120,000 clones, about 88% of them singletons, with less than 20% in the top ten. The chain employs TRBV6-4 and TRBJ1-6; 7 positions match TRBD1. The TCR originated in a woman between 50 and 59 years old with renal cell carcinoma. The specimen was blood, collected from a patient whose treatment included radiotherapy and nephrectomy. Here the CDR3 DNA reads TGTGCCAGCAGTGCTCAGGGGGGATCACCCCTCCACTTT. Translation gives CASSAQGGSPLHF.